The 30 T cell receptor beta chains reported below all come from one sample, sequenced in a study of cytomegalovirus exposure and HLA in healthy donors. PCR employed 60 Vbeta and 13 Jbeta primers. The repertoire was sequenced with immunoSEQ multiplex PCR; TCRdb's copy has only in-frame clones and lacks some. The table records over 150,000 clones, roughly 85% of them present only once. Sequences were obtained from PBMCs. The receptor set was obtained from a man aged 35-49 years in good health and CMV-seronegative.

The gene calls are TRBV14 and TRBJ1-6; D remains unclear. The CDR3 has 13 residues. Germline V gene lookup returns CDR1 SGHDN and CDR2 FVKESK. Deletions cut 0 bases from V and 8 bases from J, with 5 bases between. CDR3 bases: TGTGCCAGCAGCCAAGATGGGCATTCACCCCTCCACTTT. The encoded protein is CASSQDGHSPLHF.

V and J are TRBV7-2 and TRBJ2-3, with TRBD2 matching 11 bases. This CDR3 is 16 amino acids long. J was trimmed by 2 bases and V by 3 bases; bases with no gene match: 4. Germline CDR1 and CDR2: SGHTA and FQGNSA. As DNA, the CDR3 is TGTGCCAGCAGCTTGGCACTAGCGGGAGCCACAGATACGCAGTATTTT. Encoded protein: CASSLALAGATDTQYF.

This rearrangement joins TRBV27 to TRBJ2-5, with a tentative D call TRBD2 (5 bases). Trimming took 1 base from V and 1 from J, leaving 10 bases between them. Germline V gives CDR1 MNHEY, CDR2 SMNVEV (reference sequence). The CDR3 is 15 residues long. The DNA for the CDR3 is TGTGCCAGCAGTTTATATGGACTTAGCCAAGAGACCCAGTACTTC. Encoded protein: CASSLYGLSQETQYF.

This clone showed up just once. The chain combines TRBV7-9 with TRBJ2-3, with unresolved D. Germline V CDR1 and CDR2: SEHNR, FQNEAQ (reference sequence). The CDR3 sequence is 15 residues long. Trimming left V 5 bases short and J 3 bases short, with 15 bases between. CDR3 in DNA: TGTGCCAGCAGCCCAAGGCAACTATCAACAGATACGCAGTATTTT. This gives the protein CASSPRQLSTDTQYF.

V and J are TRBV6-5 and TRBJ2-6; a weak D match, TRBD2 (5 bases). V lost 7 bases and J 4 bases, leaving 11 bases between the germline ends. Germline-derived CDR1 and CDR2 are MNHEY and SVGAGI. This CDR3 spans 14 amino acids. In DNA, the CDR3 is TGTGCCAGCACCCGTACGGGGGGGGCCAACGTCCTGACTTTC. Amino acids: CASTRTGGANVLTF.

The J gene is TRBJ2-4, the V gene TRBV2; 9 nucleotides line up with TRBD2. CDR1 is SNHLY, CDR2 FYNNEI, per germline. V shed 3 bases, J shed 8 bases, and the junction held 17 bases outside the gene matches. The CDR3 has 18 residues. This CDR3 is CASSDPRRLAVRGDIQYF. CDR3 bases: TGTGCCAGCAGTGATCCCCGGCGACTAGCGGTCCGTGGAGACATTCAGTACTTC. Using reference TRBV2 and TRBJ2-4 for the parts outside the CDR3, the full variable domain is EPEVTQTPSHQVTQMGQEVILRCVPISNHLYFYWYRQILGQKVEFLVSFYNNEISEKSEIFDDQFSVERPDGSNFTLKIRSTKLEDSAMYFCASSDPRRLAVRGDIQYFGAGTRLSVL.

The CDR3 DNA reads TGTGCCAGCAGTGTTTCCGGGACTAGGGGGGGGTACCAAGAGACCCAGTACTTC. This sequence encodes CASSVSGTRGGYQETQYF. This chain links TRBV6-1 with TRBJ2-5, with 8 bases that match TRBD2. CDR1 and CDR2 from the germline V gene are MNHNS and SASEGT. This CDR3 comprises 18 residues. The V and J ends lost 4 bases and 0 bases, in that order; junction bases with no gene match: 13.

CDR3 DNA: TGTGCCAGCTCAGGGCGGGACCAGTACAATGAGCAGTTCTTC. Its translation is CASSGRDQYNEQFF. The rearrangement uses TRBV5-8 and TRBJ2-1; TRBD2 might be the D (6 bases). CDR1 is SGHTS, CDR2 YDEGEE, per germline. The CDR3 has 14 residues. Deletions cut 7 bases from V and 4 bases from J, with 15 bases between. The full variable domain, its missing parts supplied by reference TRBV5-8 and TRBJ2-1, is EAGVTQSPTHLIKTRGQQATLRCSPISGHTSVYWYQQALGLGLQFLLWYDEGEERNRGNFPPRFSGRQFPNYSSELNVNALELEDSALYLCASSGRDQYNEQFFGPGTRLTVL.

V gene TRBV5-1 combines with J gene TRBJ2-1, with a possible D match to TRBD2 (6 bases). From germline, CDR1 is SGHRS and CDR2 YFSETQ. The CDR3 sequence is 15 residues long. Deletions cut 0 bases from V and 6 bases from J, with 13 bases between. DNA of the CDR3: TGCGCCAGCAGCTTGGCGGGGGACTTGGGCAATGAGCAGTTCTTC. This sequence encodes CASSLAGDLGNEQFF.

V and J are TRBV2 and TRBJ2-2; D remains unclear. V gave up 7 bases and J gave up 0 bases, with 9 bases separating them. CDR1 and CDR2 (germline): SNHLY, FYNNEI. The CDR3 runs to 14 residues. CDR3 DNA: TGTGCCAGCAAACCCAGCGCGAACACCGGGGAGCTGTTTTTT. This translates into CASKPSANTGELFF.

The chain links TRBV7-8 to TRBJ2-3; 8 nucleotides line up with TRBD2. Trimming removed 5 bases from V and 5 bases from J; junction bases left unmatched: 9. Germline-derived CDR1 and CDR2 are SGHVS and FQNEAQ. This CDR3 contains 15 residues. In nucleotides, the CDR3 is TGTGCCAGCAGCCAAAGCGGGAGTAGTTTAGATACGCAGTATTTT. This encodes CASSQSGSSLDTQYF. Supplemented by reference TRBV7-8 and TRBJ2-3, the full variable domain reads GAGVSQSPRYKVAKRGQDVALRCDPISGHVSLFWYQQALGQGPEFLTYFQNEAQLDKSGLPSDRFFAERPEGSVSTLKIQRTQQEDSAVYLCASSQSGSSLDTQYFGPGTRLTVL.

This chain connects TRBV29-1 to TRBJ1-5; D is possibly TRBD1 (6 bases). V lost 6 bases to trimming and J lost 5 bases, with 14 bases between them. Germline V gene lookup returns CDR1 SQVTM and CDR2 ANQGSEA. CDR3 size: 13 residues. CDR3 nucleotides: TGCAGCGTGCCGGGGGGGCTTGATCAGCCCCAGCATTTT. Amino acids: CSVPGGLDQPQHF.

The chain links TRBV5-6 to TRBJ2-5; 8 positions agree with TRBD2. Losses at the gene ends were 4 bases for V and 0 bases for J; bases not matched to a gene: 11. The CDR3 has 17 amino acids. Per germline, CDR1 SGHDT and CDR2 YYEEEE. The CDR3 loop reads CASSPLTSGQYQETQYF. The CDR3 DNA sequence: TGTGCCAGCAGCCCACTCACTAGCGGACAGTACCAAGAGACCCAGTACTTC.

The rearrangement links TRBV6-6 to TRBJ2-1, with TRBD1 as a possible D gene (5 bases). Trimming pared 0 bases from V and 6 bases from J, leaving 9 bases between. Germline loops: CDR1 MNHNY, CDR2 SVGAGI (reference sequence). The CDR3 runs to 14 residues. CDR3 loop: CASSYSWGGNEQFF. As DNA, the CDR3 is TGTGCCAGCAGTTACTCGTGGGGCGGCAATGAGCAGTTCTTC.

The rearrangement links TRBV7-9 to TRBJ2-3; 9 bases are a match to TRBD1. The trim removed 5 bases at V and 0 bases at J, leaving 12 bases unmatched. The CDR3 contains 18 residues. CDR1 is SEHNR, CDR2 FQNEAQ, per germline (reference sequence). CDR3 sequence: CASSPDRGHTTSTDTQYF. The DNA of the CDR3 is TGTGCCAGCAGCCCGGACAGGGGACACACAACTAGCACAGATACGCAGTATTTT.

This sequence joins TRBV5-1 and TRBJ2-2; 7 positions match TRBD2. From germline, CDR1 is SGHRS and CDR2 YFSETQ. Trimming at V came to 1 base and at J to 7 bases, leaving 7 bases not matched to a gene. The CDR3 totals 15 residues. The CDR3 DNA sequence: TGCGCCAGCAGCTTGAATTCGGGGGGTATCGGGGAGCTGTTTTTT. It codes for CASSLNSGGIGELFF.

A note on this clone: An end of the junction does not agree with germline; a read error may underlie this. The chain employs TRBV28 and TRBJ2-6; weak D call: TRBD2 (6 bases). The length of the CDR3 is 18 residues. The germline V gene encodes CDR1 MDHEN and CDR2 SYDVKM. The CDR3 sequence: CASSPGVRLNSGANGLTF. Here the CDR3 DNA reads TGTGCCAGCAGTCCGGGGGTACGACTGAACTCTGGGGCCAACGGCCTGACTTTC.

This rearrangement joins TRBV29-1 to TRBJ1-5; D gene uncertain. This CDR3 has 12 residues. Germline CDR1 and CDR2: SQVTM and ANQGSEA. The V gene lost 7 bases and the J gene lost 0 bases, with 7 bases spanning the gap. The CDR3 spells CSAGYSNQPQHF. The CDR3 DNA sequence: TGCAGCGCGGGTTATAGCAATCAGCCCCAGCATTTT. Filled out from reference TRBV29-1 and TRBJ1-5, the complete variable domain reads SAVISQKPSRDICQRGTSLTIQCQVDSQVTMMFWYRQQPGQSLTLIATANQGSEATYESGFVIDKFPISRPNLTFSTLTVSNMSPEDSSIYLCSAGYSNQPQHFGDGTRLSIL.

The chain combines TRBV5-1 with TRBJ2-3; D gene uncertain. The CDR3 covers 13 residues. V lost 0 bases to trimming and J lost 1 base, with 3 bases between them. From germline, CDR1 is SGHRS and CDR2 YFSETQ. The CDR3, as DNA: TGCGCCAGCAGCTTGGGGCGCACAGATACGCAGTATTTT. The encoded protein is CASSLGRTDTQYF.

The chain is built from TRBV5-8 and TRBJ2-7; maybe TRBD2 (6 bases). Looked up from germline, CDR1 is SGHTS and CDR2 is YDEGEE. Trimming removed 5 bases at V and 3 bases at J, with 9 bases between. The CDR3 contains 12 residues. CDR3 in DNA: TGTGCCAGCAGTCGGGACTTCTACGAGCAGTACTTC. Its protein product is CASSRDFYEQYF.

This clone was observed a single time. This chain uses TRBV15 with TRBJ1-1; 7 bases fit TRBD1. V lost 3 bases to trimming and J lost 8 bases; unmatched junction nucleotides: 6. This CDR3 spans 13 amino acids. CDR1 and CDR2 (germline): LNHNV, YYDKDF (reference sequence). The CDR3 DNA reads as TGTGCCACCAGCAGTATACAGGGGACAGAAGCTTTCTTT. Protein: CATSSIQGTEAFF. The full variable domain, rest sourced from reference TRBV15 and TRBJ1-1, is DAMVIQNPRYQVTQFGKPVTLSCSQTLNHNVMYWYQQKSSQAPKLLFHYYDKDFNNEADTPDNFQSRRPNTSFCFLDIRSPGLGDTAMYLCATSSIQGTEAFFGQGTRLTVV.

V gene TRBV6-5 combines with J gene TRBJ2-3, with D perhaps TRBD2 (6 bases). The CDR3 sequence is 13 residues long. Germline V gene lookup returns CDR1 MNHEY and CDR2 SVGAGI. Between the trimmed V and J ends, which lost 8 bases and 8 bases, there was a span of 17 bases. The CDR3 DNA reads TGTGCCAGCTGGGGGACGGGGGACCCTACGCAGTATTTT. This encodes CASWGTGDPTQYF.

V and J are TRBV19 and TRBJ1-5; the match to TRBD1 covers 7 bases. The V gene end was trimmed by 9 bases and the J gene end by 5 bases; junction bases not matched to a gene: 4. In germline, CDR1 is LNHDA, CDR2 SQIVND (reference sequence). This CDR3 spans 12 amino acids. Here the CDR3 reads CASGDSDQPQHF. The CDR3 bases are TGTGCCAGCGGGGACAGCGATCAGCCCCAGCATTTT.

This clone was seen only a few times. The V gene is TRBV4-3, the J gene TRBJ1-1; D unresolved. This CDR3 spans 15 amino acids. Trimming removed 0 bases at V and 8 bases at J, with 16 bases between. Germline CDR1 is LGHNA and CDR2 is YSLEER. CDR3: CASSQDPSSIVEAFF. Here the CDR3 DNA reads TGCGCCAGCAGCCAAGATCCCAGTTCGATCGTGGAAGCTTTCTTT.

CDR3 loop: CASSEMGRTRSDEQFF. CDR3 bases: TGTGCCAGCAGTGAAATGGGTCGTACACGGAGCGATGAGCAGTTCTTC. V is TRBV25-1 and J is TRBJ2-1, with D unresolved. The CDR3 is made up of 16 amino acids. V was pared by 2 bases and J by 8 bases, with 19 bases between. CDR1 MGHDK and CDR2 SYGVNS come from the germline V gene. The full variable domain, its missing parts supplied by reference TRBV25-1 and TRBJ2-1, is EADIYQTPRYLVIGTGKKITLECSQTMGHDKMYWYQQDPGMELHLIHYSYGVNSTEKGDLSSESTVSRIRTEHFPLTLESARPSHTSQYLCASSEMGRTRSDEQFFGPGTRLTVL.

The chain is built from TRBV11-2 and TRBJ2-7; D is possibly TRBD2 (5 bases). Trimming took 7 bases from V and 3 from J, leaving 16 bases between them. This CDR3 is built from 14 residues. Germline loops: CDR1 SGHAT, CDR2 FQNNGV. As DNA, the CDR3 is TGTGCCAGCACCAACCACGCGGGCGGCTACGAGCAGTACTTC. Protein sequence: CASTNHAGGYEQYF.

The V and J genes are TRBV28 and TRBJ2-4; perhaps TRBD1 as D (6 bases). The CDR3 runs to 15 residues. V gave up 6 bases and J gave up 0 bases, with 12 bases separating them. The germline V gene encodes CDR1 MDHEN and CDR2 SYDVKM. The CDR3 loop reads CASSETGVAKNIQYF. CDR3 DNA sequence: TGTGCCAGCAGCGAGACAGGAGTAGCCAAAAACATTCAGTACTTC.

This chain joins TRBV28 and TRBJ1-2, with a possible D match to TRBD1 (6 bases). The CDR3 is 15 amino acids. Germline CDR1 and CDR2: MDHEN and SYDVKM. Trimming removed 4 bases at V and 10 bases at J, with 22 bases between. The CDR3 reads CASSSINRVTVDYTF. CDR3 sequence (DNA): TGTGCCAGCAGTTCTATAAACAGGGTTACCGTCGACTACACCTTC.

This sequence joins TRBV2 and TRBJ2-2; D might be TRBD2 (6 bases). Trimming shortened V by 10 bases and J by 3 bases, and 15 bases separated the two germline ends. This CDR3 has 14 residues. Germline V gene lookup returns CDR1 SNHLY and CDR2 FYNNEI. CDR3 bases: TGTGCCATCCCCAGCGGGTTGGACACCGGGGAGCTGTTTTTT. Amino acids: CAIPSGLDTGELFF.

The V and J genes are TRBV2 and TRBJ1-3; D unclear. Trimming cost V 11 bases and J 0 bases, with 8 bases left between them. The CDR3 contains 12 residues. Germline CDR1 is SNHLY and CDR2 is FYNNEI. CDR3 protein: CAGGSSGNTIYF. The CDR3 DNA reads TGTGCCGGAGGAAGCTCTGGAAACACCATATATTTT.